One and the same sample provided the 26 T cell receptor beta chains below, sequenced in a study of shared clonotypes between healthy human individuals. The assay was immunoSEQ multiplex PCR, and TCRdb's table has in-frame clones only and misses some. Altogether under 1,100,000 clones are present, roughly 75% being singletons, with the ten largest covering around 1.4%. Sequencing input: memory CD4+ T cells sorted from blood. Subset meaning: CD45RA-negative fraction. Receptors originate from a man between 18 and 29 years old in good health.

Concerning this clone itself: Distinct nucleotide sequences in the sample also encode this CDR3. V gene TRBV6-5 combines with J gene TRBJ2-2, with D perhaps assigned TRBD1 or TRBD2 (5 bases each). This CDR3 has 15 amino acids. Trimming took 6 bases from V and 0 from J, leaving 11 bases between them. CDR1 and CDR2 from the germline V gene are MNHEY and SVGAGI. The CDR3 DNA is TGTGCCAGCAGCTCCGGGACGGCGAACACCGGGGAGCTGTTTTTT. Protein sequence: CASSSGTANTGELFF.

Regarding this clone: The sample contains more than one DNA sequence encoding this CDR3. The V and J genes are TRBV7-2 and TRBJ2-2; 12 positions agree with TRBD2. J lost 5 bases, V lost 3 bases, and 1 base had no gene match. Germline CDR1 reads SGHTA; CDR2 reads FQGNSA. This CDR3 comprises 15 residues. CDR3 region: CASSLGLAGTGELFF. CDR3 coding DNA: TGTGCCAGCAGCTTGGGACTAGCGGGTACCGGGGAGCTGTTTTTT.

In its sample, this clone was seen once. The rearrangement joins TRBV10-1 to TRBJ2-7, with unresolved D. Germline V lookup: CDR1 WNHNN, CDR2 SYGVQD (reference sequence). V was trimmed by 0 bases and J by 2 bases, leaving 8 bases between them. The CDR3 sequence is 14 residues long. The CDR3 sequence: CASSESLLAYEQYF. CDR3 DNA sequence: TGCGCCAGCAGTGAGTCCTTGTTGGCCTACGAGCAGTACTTC.

The chain has TRBV4-3 and TRBJ2-1; D is possibly TRBD1 (5 bases). The CDR3 is 16 amino acids. The germline CDR1 and CDR2 sequences are LGHNA and YSLEER. Trimming pared 1 base from V and 6 bases from J, leaving 16 bases between. Here the CDR3 DNA reads TGCGCCAGCAGCCAAGGTCGGACAACCGCCCCCAATGAGCAGTTCTTC. Protein: CASSQGRTTAPNEQFF.

The chain is built from TRBV5-1 and TRBJ2-2; 8 bases line up with TRBD2. Germline assignment: CDR1 SGHRS and CDR2 YFSETQ. This CDR3 has 17 amino acids. V lost 0 bases to trimming and J lost 1 base; unmatched junction nucleotides: 5. This CDR3 is CASSLARLAGNTGELFF. The CDR3 coding sequence is TGCGCCAGCAGCTTGGCCAGGCTAGCGGGGAACACCGGGGAGCTGTTTTTT.

The chain recombines TRBV10-3 with TRBJ2-3; 9 nucleotides match TRBD2. This CDR3 is 19 amino acids long. Germline-derived CDR1 and CDR2 are ENHRY and SYGVKD. J lost 5 bases, V lost 3 bases, and 18 bases had no gene match. The CDR3 coding sequence is TGTGCCATCAGTGATCGGGTGATAGCGGGGGATCGGGCAGGAGATACGCAGTATTTT. This sequence encodes CAISDRVIAGDRAGDTQYF.

The chain couples TRBV5-8 to TRBJ2-5; D may correspond to TRBD1 or TRBD2 (5 bases each). Germline V CDR1 and CDR2: SGHTS, YDEGEE. V was trimmed by 5 bases and J by 1 base, leaving 12 bases between them. The CDR3 covers 14 residues. CDR3 amino acids: CASRNLGPQETQYF. In nucleotides, the CDR3 is TGTGCCAGCAGGAACCTGGGACCCCAAGAGACCCAGTACTTC.

V and J are TRBV7-9 and TRBJ1-1; D remains ambiguous. Trimming shortened V by 5 bases and J by 4 bases, and 11 bases separated the two germline ends. The CDR3 consists of 13 residues. Per germline, CDR1 SEHNR and CDR2 FQNEAQ (reference sequence). The CDR3 spells CASSLNMGTEAFF. The DNA for the CDR3 is TGTGCCAGCAGCCTCAACATGGGCACTGAAGCTTTCTTT.

Concerning this clone: Other DNA sequences in this sample translate to the same CDR3. The V and J genes are TRBV25-1 and TRBJ1-2; 7 positions match TRBD1. The CDR3 covers 12 residues. Germline V gives CDR1 MGHDK, CDR2 SYGVNS. Germline trimming cut 6 bases from V and 4 bases from J; bases unmatched to any gene: 2. In nucleotides, the CDR3 is TGTGCCAGCAGGGGACAGCCCTATGGCTACACCTTC. Protein product: CASRGQPYGYTF.

V is TRBV5-6 and J is TRBJ1-6, with D unclear. CDR1 and CDR2 from the germline V gene are SGHDT and YYEEEE. V was trimmed by 2 bases and J by 3 bases, leaving 12 bases between them. The CDR3 consists of 16 residues. The CDR3 is CASSLQGRSYNSPLHF. The CDR3 DNA is TGTGCCAGCAGCTTACAAGGGAGGAGCTATAATTCACCCCTCCACTTT.

This clone was recorded a few times. The rearrangement joins TRBV27 to TRBJ2-2, with D unclear. V was trimmed by 5 bases and J by 6 bases, leaving 10 bases between them. CDR1 MNHEY and CDR2 SMNVEV come from the germline V gene (reference sequence). The CDR3 loop spans 13 amino acids. The CDR3 protein is CASSPRTPGELFF. The CDR3 DNA is TGTGCCAGCAGTCCACGGACCCCCGGGGAGCTGTTTTTT.

Turning to this clone: One end of the junction does not line up with germline, which may come from a read error. This chain connects TRBV7-7 to TRBJ1-1; no clear D gene. The CDR3 spans 13 residues. The germline V gene has CDR1 SSHAT and CDR2 FNYEAQ (reference sequence). CDR3 DNA sequence: TGTGCTAGCAGTCGTTCCGCGAACACTGAAGCTTTCTTT. Translation gives CASSRSANTEAFF.

V is TRBV5-4 and J is TRBJ2-1; D ambiguous. CDR1 and CDR2 (germline): SGHNT, YYREEE (reference sequence). V was trimmed by 1 base and J by 5 bases, leaving 7 bases between them. The CDR3 has 13 residues. The CDR3 here is CASSLIGNNEQFF. The CDR3 bases are TGTGCCAGCAGCTTGATCGGAAACAATGAGCAGTTCTTC.

The CDR3 DNA follows: TGTGCCAGCAGTTTTTACCCAGGGCAAGGGGGGGAGACCCAGTACTTC. Translating gives CASSFYPGQGGETQYF. The chain joins TRBV28 to TRBJ2-5, with D perhaps TRBD1 or TRBD2 (6 bases each). Trimming left V 3 bases short and J 5 bases short, with 19 bases between. CDR3 length: 16 amino acids. Germline V lookup: CDR1 MDHEN, CDR2 SYDVKM.

The chain uses TRBV11-1 and TRBJ2-6; D gene unclear. CDR1 is SGHAT and CDR2 is FQDESV in the germline V gene (reference sequence). The CDR3 runs to 15 residues. With 3 bases removed from V and 1 base from J, the gap between germline ends came to 7 bases. The CDR3, as DNA: TGTGCCAGCAGCTTCAGTTTATCTGGGGCCAACGTCCTGACTTTC. Translation: CASSFSLSGANVLTF.

The chain is built from TRBV10-2 and TRBJ2-5; 10 positions agree with TRBD1. Looked up from germline, CDR1 is WSHSY and CDR2 is SAAADI. CDR3 length: 13 residues. After removal of 5 bases from V and 6 bases from J, the junction contained 3 bases not matched to a gene. The CDR3 nucleotides read TGCGCCAGCAGTCGACAGGGGGCGAAGACCCAGTACTTC. Amino acids: CASSRQGAKTQYF.

The chain carries TRBV7-2 and TRBJ2-7; 11 nucleotides align to TRBD2. The CDR3 runs to 15 residues. CDR1 and CDR2 from the germline V gene are SGHTA and FQGNSA. Germline trimming cut 1 base from V and 4 bases from J; bases unmatched to any gene: 3. CDR3 loop: CASSLGGTSGYEQYF. The CDR3, as DNA: TGTGCCAGCAGCTTAGGGGGGACTAGCGGTTACGAGCAGTACTTC.

This clone was observed a few times. The V call is TRBV30, the J call TRBJ1-4; no clear D. Trimming left V 0 bases short and J 5 bases short, with 13 bases between. The germline V gene has CDR1 GTSNPN and CDR2 SVGIG (reference sequence). The CDR3 sequence is 15 residues long. The CDR3 is CAWSVSKGGNEKLFF. The CDR3 DNA follows: TGTGCCTGGAGTGTATCTAAGGGAGGGAATGAAAAACTGTTTTTT.

The chain couples TRBV6-6 to TRBJ2-4; D remains unclear. The CDR3 length is 15 residues. V was pared by 5 bases and J by 2 bases, with 13 bases between. Germline CDR1 is MNHNY and CDR2 is SVGAGI (reference sequence). CDR3 amino acids: CASSRTQDTKNIQYF. The DNA of the CDR3 is TGTGCCAGCAGTCGAACCCAGGATACCAAAAACATTCAGTACTTC.

This clone has a handful of counts. The rearrangement links TRBV10-2 to TRBJ2-2; possible D gene TRBD2, 6 bases. Germline CDR1 is WSHSY and CDR2 is SAAADI. Trimming removed 3 bases from V and 0 bases from J, with 14 bases in between. There are 17 residues in the CDR3. This CDR3 is CASSEIPGVTNTGELFF. CDR3 bases: TGCGCCAGCAGTGAAATTCCGGGGGTTACGAACACCGGGGAGCTGTTTTTT.

This clone was detected once. V and J are TRBV7-2 and TRBJ2-3, with 7 bases identical to TRBD2. J was trimmed by 4 bases and V by 3 bases; bases with no gene match: 7. The CDR3 is 15 residues long. CDR1 SGHTA and CDR2 FQGNSA come from the germline V gene. DNA of the CDR3: TGTGCCAGCAGCTTGGAGGGGAGGGCGGCAGATACGCAGTATTTT. Its protein product is CASSLEGRAADTQYF. The whole variable domain, remainder taken from reference TRBV7-2 and TRBJ2-3, is GAGVSQSPSNKVTEKGKDVELRCDPISGHTALYWYRQSLGQGLEFLIYFQGNSAPDKSGLPSDRFSAERTGGSVSTLTIQRTQQEDSAVYLCASSLEGRAADTQYFGPGTRLTVL.

The rearrangement links TRBV7-9 to TRBJ1-4; D is ambiguous. Trimming stripped 2 bases from V and 0 bases from J, with 7 bases between. Germline values: CDR1 SEHNR, CDR2 FQNEAQ (reference sequence). CDR3 length equals 15 residues. Written as DNA, the CDR3 is TGTGCCAGCAGCTTAAGCCAGTCAACTAATGAAAAACTGTTTTTT. Translated, it gives CASSLSQSTNEKLFF.

Turning to this clone: In the same sample, other DNA sequences code for this CDR3. The chain combines TRBV30 with TRBJ2-2, with D maybe TRBD1 (5 bases). The CDR3 sequence is 13 residues long. Germline CDR1 GTSNPN, CDR2 SVGIG (reference sequence). Trimming shortened V by 0 bases and J by 4 bases, and 6 bases separated the two germline ends. As DNA, the CDR3 is TGTGCCTGGAGTGTCCAGGGCACCGGGGAGCTGTTTTTT. It translates to CAWSVQGTGELFF.

This rearrangement joins TRBV18 to TRBJ1-2; D not resolved. V shed 2 bases and J shed 4 bases, with 5 bases lying between them. CDR1 KGHSH and CDR2 LQKENI come from the germline V gene. The CDR3 has 12 amino acids. CDR3 DNA sequence: TGTGCCAGCTCACCAGGGGTCTATGGCTACACCTTC. Translation: CASSPGVYGYTF. Together with reference TRBV18 and TRBJ1-2, the CDR3 gives the full variable domain: NAGVMQNPRHLVRRRGQEARLRCSPMKGHSHVYWYRQLPEEGLKFMVYLQKENIIDESGMPKERFSAEFPKEGPSILRIQQVVRGDSAAYFCASSPGVYGYTFGSGTRLTVV.

The chain has TRBV7-2 and TRBJ2-7, with 9 bases fitting TRBD2. The CDR3 is 17 amino acids. With 1 base clipped from V and 6 bases from J, the junction kept 13 bases outside the gene matches. The germline CDR1 and CDR2 sequences are SGHTA and FQGNSA. This CDR3 is CASSLEGTAGGMLEQYF. CDR3 DNA: TGTGCCAGCAGCTTAGAGGGCACCGCGGGAGGGATGCTCGAGCAGTACTTC.

Comment on this clone: In the same sample, other DNA sequences code for this CDR3. This chain uses TRBV30 with TRBJ2-5; D gene unclear. The CDR3 loop spans 11 amino acids. The ends were cut back, 0 bases at V and 4 bases at J, with 3 bases in the middle. The germline V gene has CDR1 GTSNPN and CDR2 SVGIG (reference sequence). CDR3 region: CAWSVPETQYF. The CDR3, as DNA: TGTGCCTGGAGTGTACCAGAGACCCAGTACTTC.